This T cell receptor (beta chain) was retrieved from a study of blood T cell repertoires in COVID-19. About the research overall: Sites across the United States, Italy and Spain contributed samples from acute and convalescent COVID-19. Nucleic acid was either cDNA or gDNA, and it came from T cells, B-cell-depleted T cells, or PBMCs.

As for this clone: The sample contains more than one DNA sequence encoding this CDR3.

The CDR3 is made up of 17 amino acids. With 5 bases removed from V and 3 bases from J, the gap between germline ends came to 20 bases. Germline lookup yields CDR1 SGHTA and CDR2 FQGTGA. How the authors handled the data: Estimation of nucleated cell counts relied on the amplification of reference gene primers. Produced via immunoSEQ multiplex PCR; TCRdb's table is partial and in-frame only. V and J calls plus clone size are reproduced from that table; the DNA served to infer D and trimming. The sample carries over 200,000 clones, more than 75% recorded once. The TCR was taken from a man between 60 and 75 years old who had recovered from COVID-19. The V gene is TRBV7-3, the J gene TRBJ2-1; D is perhaps TRBD1 (5 bases). The specimen was peripheral blood. This CDR3 is CASSPPSAGYGYNEQFF. The CDR3 DNA reads TGTGCCAGCAGCCCACCTTCAGCAGGGTATGGCTACAATGAGCAGTTCTTC.